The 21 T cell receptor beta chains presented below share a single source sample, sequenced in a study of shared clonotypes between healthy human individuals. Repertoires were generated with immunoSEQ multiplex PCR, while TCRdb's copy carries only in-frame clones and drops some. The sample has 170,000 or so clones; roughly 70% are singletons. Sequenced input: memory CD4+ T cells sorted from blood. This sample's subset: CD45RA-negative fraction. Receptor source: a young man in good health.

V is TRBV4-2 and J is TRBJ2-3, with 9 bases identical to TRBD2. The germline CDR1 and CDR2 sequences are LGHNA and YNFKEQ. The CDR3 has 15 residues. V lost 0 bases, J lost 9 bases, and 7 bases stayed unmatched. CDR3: CASSQDRLAGRTQYF. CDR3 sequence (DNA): TGTGCCAGCAGCCAAGATAGGCTAGCGGGGCGGACGCAGTATTTT.

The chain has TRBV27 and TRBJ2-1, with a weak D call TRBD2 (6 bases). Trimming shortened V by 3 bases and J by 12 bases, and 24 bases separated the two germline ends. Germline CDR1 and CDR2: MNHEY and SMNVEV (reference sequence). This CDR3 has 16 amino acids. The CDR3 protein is CASSFRSLANPMTQFF. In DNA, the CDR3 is TGTGCCAGCAGTTTCCGTTCTCTAGCGAATCCAATGACGCAGTTCTTC.

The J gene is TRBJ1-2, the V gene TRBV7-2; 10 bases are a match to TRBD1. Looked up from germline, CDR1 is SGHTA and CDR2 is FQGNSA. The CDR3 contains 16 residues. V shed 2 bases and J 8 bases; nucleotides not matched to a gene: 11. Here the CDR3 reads CASSLLTAGTGEGYTF. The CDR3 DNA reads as TGTGCCAGCAGCTTACTAACGGCCGGGACAGGGGAGGGCTACACCTTC.

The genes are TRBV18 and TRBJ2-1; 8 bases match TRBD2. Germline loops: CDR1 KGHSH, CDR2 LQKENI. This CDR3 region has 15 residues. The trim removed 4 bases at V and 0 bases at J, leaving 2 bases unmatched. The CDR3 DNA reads TGTGCCAGCTCACGGCGGGAGGCCTCCTACAATGAGCAGTTCTTC. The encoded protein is CASSRREASYNEQFF.

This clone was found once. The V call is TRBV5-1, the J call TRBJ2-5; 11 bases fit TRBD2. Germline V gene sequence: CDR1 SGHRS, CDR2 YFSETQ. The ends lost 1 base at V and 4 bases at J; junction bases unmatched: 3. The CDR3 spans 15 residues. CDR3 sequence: CASSLTSGSGETQYF. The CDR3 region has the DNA TGCGCCAGCAGCTTGACTAGCGGGAGTGGAGAGACCCAGTACTTC.

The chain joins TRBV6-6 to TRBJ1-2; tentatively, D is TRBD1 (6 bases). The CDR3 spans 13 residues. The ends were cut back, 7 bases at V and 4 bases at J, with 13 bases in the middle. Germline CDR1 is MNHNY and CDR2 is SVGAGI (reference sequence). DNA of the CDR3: TGTGCCAGCAACAATCAGGGGAGCTATGGCTACACCTTC. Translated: CASNNQGSYGYTF.

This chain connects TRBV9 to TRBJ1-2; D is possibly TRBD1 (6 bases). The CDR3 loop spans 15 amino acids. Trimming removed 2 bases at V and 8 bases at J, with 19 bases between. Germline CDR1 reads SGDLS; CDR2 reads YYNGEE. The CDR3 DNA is TGTGCCAGCAGCGTCGGGGGGGGCAGCGCGGAGGGCTACACCTTC. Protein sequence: CASSVGGGSAEGYTF.

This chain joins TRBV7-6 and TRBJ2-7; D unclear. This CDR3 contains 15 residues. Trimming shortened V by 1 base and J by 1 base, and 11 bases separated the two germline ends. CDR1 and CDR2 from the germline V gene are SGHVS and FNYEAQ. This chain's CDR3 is CASSLGTADSYEQYF. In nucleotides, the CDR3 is TGTGCCAGCAGCTTAGGGACGGCTGATTCCTACGAGCAGTACTTC.

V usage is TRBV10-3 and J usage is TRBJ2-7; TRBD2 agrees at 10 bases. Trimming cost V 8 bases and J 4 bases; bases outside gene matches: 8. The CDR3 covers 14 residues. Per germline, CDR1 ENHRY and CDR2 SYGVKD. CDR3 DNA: TGTGCCATCTCCATCCGAGCGGGAGGGTACGAGCAGTACTTC. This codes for CAISIRAGGYEQYF.

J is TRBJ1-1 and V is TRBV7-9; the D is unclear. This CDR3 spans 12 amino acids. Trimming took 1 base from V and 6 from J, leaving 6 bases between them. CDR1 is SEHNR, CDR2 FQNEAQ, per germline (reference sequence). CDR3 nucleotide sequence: TGTGCCAGCAGCTTAGTTGAACCTGAAGCTTTCTTT. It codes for CASSLVEPEAFF.

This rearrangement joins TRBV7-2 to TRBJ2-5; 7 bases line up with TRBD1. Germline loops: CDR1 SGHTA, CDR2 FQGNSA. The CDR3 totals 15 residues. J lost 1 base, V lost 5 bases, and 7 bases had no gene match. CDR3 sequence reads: CASSEGASLQETQYF. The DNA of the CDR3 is TGTGCCAGCAGCGAGGGGGCTAGCCTCCAAGAGACCCAGTACTTC. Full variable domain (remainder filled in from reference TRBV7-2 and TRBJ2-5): GAGVSQSPSNKVTEKGKDVELRCDPISGHTALYWYRQSLGQGLEFLIYFQGNSAPDKSGLPSDRFSAERTGGSVSTLTIQRTQQEDSAVYLCASSEGASLQETQYFGPGTRLLVL.

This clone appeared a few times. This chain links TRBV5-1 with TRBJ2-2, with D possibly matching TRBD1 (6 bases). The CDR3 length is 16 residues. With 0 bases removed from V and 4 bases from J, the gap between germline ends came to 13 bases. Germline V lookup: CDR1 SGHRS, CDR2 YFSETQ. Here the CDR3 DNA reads TGCGCCAGCAGCTTGGATGGGGGCGCGAGCACCGGGGAGCTGTTTTTT. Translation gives CASSLDGGASTGELFF.

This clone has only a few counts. This CDR3 is CASSFVGANTGELFF. Written as DNA, the CDR3 is TGTGCCAGCAGCTTCGTGGGCGCGAACACCGGGGAGCTGTTTTTT. V gene TRBV11-3 combines with J gene TRBJ2-2, with unresolved D. Trimming removed 3 bases at V and 0 bases at J, with 8 bases between. The CDR3 runs 15 residues. Germline V lookup: CDR1 SGHNT, CDR2 YENEEA. The whole variable domain, remainder taken from reference TRBV11-3 and TRBJ2-2, is EAGVVQSPRYKIIEKKQPVAFWCNPISGHNTLYWYLQNLGQGPELLIRYENEEAVDDSQLPKDRFSAERLKGVDSTLKIQPAELGDSAVYLCASSFVGANTGELFFGEGSRLTVL.

Here the CDR3 reads CASSLSGRAVGEQFF. The CDR3 DNA reads as TGTGCCAGCAGCTTGAGCGGGAGGGCGGTTGGTGAGCAGTTCTTC. This chain connects TRBV5-4 to TRBJ2-1, with 10 bases that match TRBD2. Germline loops: CDR1 SGHNT, CDR2 YYREEE (reference sequence). J was trimmed by 9 bases and V by 1 base; bases with no gene match: 7. The CDR3 runs to 15 residues.

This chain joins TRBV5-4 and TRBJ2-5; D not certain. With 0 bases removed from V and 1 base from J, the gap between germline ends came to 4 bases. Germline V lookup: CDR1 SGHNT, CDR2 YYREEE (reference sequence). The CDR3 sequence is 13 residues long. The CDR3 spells CASSLALQETQYF. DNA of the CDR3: TGTGCCAGCAGCTTGGCACTCCAAGAGACCCAGTACTTC.

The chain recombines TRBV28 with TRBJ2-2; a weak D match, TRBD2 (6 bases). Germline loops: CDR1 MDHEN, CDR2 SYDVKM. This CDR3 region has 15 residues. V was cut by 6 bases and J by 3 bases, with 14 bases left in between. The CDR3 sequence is CASSPSGFYTGELFF. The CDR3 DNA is TGTGCCAGCAGCCCAAGCGGGTTCTACACCGGGGAGCTGTTTTTT.

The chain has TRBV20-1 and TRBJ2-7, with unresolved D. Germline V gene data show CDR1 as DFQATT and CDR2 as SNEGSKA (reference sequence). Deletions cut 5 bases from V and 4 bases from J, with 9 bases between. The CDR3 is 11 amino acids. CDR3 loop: CSAQDGYEQYF. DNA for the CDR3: TGCAGTGCTCAAGACGGGTACGAGCAGTACTTC.

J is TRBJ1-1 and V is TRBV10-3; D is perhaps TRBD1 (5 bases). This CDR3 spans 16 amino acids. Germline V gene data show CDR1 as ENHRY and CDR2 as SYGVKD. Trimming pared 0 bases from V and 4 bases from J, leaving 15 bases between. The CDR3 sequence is CAISESTRDGRTEAFF. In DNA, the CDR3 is TGTGCCATCAGTGAGTCGACCCGGGACGGACGCACTGAAGCTTTCTTT.

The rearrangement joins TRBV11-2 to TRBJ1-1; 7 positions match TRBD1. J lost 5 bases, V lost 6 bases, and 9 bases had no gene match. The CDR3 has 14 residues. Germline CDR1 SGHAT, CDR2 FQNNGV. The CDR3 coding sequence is TGTGCCAGCAGTTTGTTAGGGGGCGCGACTGAAGCTTTCTTT. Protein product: CASSLLGGATEAFF.

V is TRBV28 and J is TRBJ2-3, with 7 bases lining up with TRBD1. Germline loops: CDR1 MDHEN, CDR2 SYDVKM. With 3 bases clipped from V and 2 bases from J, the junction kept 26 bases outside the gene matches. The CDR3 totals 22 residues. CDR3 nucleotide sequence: TGTGCCAGCAGTTTTGGTTTTTGGGATGGGCCCGAAAAAGGGACAGACACAGATACGCAGTATTTT. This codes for CASSFGFWDGPEKGTDTDTQYF.

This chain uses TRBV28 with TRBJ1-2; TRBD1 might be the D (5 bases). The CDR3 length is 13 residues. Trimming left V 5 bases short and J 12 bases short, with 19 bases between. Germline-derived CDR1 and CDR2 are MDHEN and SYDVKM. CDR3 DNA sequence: TGTGCCAGCAGTCGCGACAGTCCCCCCGCCCACACCTTC. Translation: CASSRDSPPAHTF.